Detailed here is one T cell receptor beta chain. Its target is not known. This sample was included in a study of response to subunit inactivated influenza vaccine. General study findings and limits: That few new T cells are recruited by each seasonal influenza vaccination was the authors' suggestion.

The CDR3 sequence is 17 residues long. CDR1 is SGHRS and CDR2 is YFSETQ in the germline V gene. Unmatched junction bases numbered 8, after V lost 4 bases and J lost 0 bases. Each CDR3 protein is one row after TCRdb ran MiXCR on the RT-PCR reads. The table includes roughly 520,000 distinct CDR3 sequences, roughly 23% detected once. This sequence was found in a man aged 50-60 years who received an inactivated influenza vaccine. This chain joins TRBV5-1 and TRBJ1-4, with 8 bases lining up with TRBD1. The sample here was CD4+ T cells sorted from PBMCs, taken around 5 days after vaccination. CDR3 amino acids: CASSLGQGTATNEKLFF. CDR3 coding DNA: TGCGCCAGCAGCCTCGGACAGGGAACCGCAACTAATGAAAAACTGTTTTTT.